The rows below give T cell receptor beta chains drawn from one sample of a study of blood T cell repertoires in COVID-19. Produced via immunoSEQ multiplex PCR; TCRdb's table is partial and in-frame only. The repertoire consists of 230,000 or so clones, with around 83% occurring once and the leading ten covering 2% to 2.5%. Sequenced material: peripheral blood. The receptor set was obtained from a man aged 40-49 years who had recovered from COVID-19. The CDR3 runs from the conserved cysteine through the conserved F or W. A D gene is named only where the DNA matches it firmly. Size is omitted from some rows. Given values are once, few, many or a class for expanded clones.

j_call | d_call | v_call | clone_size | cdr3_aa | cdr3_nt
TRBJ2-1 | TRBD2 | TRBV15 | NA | CATSPGGASGRASEFF | TGTGCCACCAGCCCGGGGGGGGCTAGCGGGAGGGCGTCTGAGTTCTTC
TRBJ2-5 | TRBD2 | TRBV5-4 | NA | CASSPAGGLPQETQYF | TGTGCCAGCAGCCCGGCGGGGGGCCTTCCCCAAGAGACCCAGTACTTC
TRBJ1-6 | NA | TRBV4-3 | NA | CASSQDRIAPVPLHF | TGCGCCAGCAGCCAAGATCGTATAGCCCCAGTACCCCTCCACTTT
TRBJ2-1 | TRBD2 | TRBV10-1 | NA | CASSFSPPQGPTSGSQRNNEQFF | TGCGCCAGCAGCTTTTCGCCGCCACAGGGCCCTACTAGCGGGAGTCAACGGAACAATGAGCAGTTCTTC
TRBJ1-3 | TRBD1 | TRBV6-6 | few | CASSVTGGLSGNTIYF | TGTGCCAGCAGTGTAACAGGGGGGCTCTCTGGAAACACCATATATTTT
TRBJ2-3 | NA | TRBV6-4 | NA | CASSAGKDTDTQYF | TGTGCCAGCAGTGCCGGGAAAGACACAGATACGCAGTATTTT
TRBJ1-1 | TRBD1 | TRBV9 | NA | CASSVDQGENTEAFF | TGTGCCAGCAGCGTAGATCAGGGGGAGAACACTGAAGCTTTCTTT
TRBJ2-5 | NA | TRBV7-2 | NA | CASSLSGAETQYF | TGTGCCAGCAGCTTATCAGGGGCGGAGACCCAGTACTTC
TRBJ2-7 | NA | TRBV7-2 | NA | CASSLGGPYEQYF | TGTGCCAGCAGCTTAGGTGGGCCCTACGAGCAGTACTTC
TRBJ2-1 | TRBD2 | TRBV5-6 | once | CASSAKREIGEQFF | TGTGCCAGCAGCGCAAAGCGGGAGATAGGTGAGCAGTTCTTC
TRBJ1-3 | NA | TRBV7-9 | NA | CASSSEDSGNTIYF | TGTGCCAGCTCATCTGAGGACTCTGGAAACACCATATATTTT
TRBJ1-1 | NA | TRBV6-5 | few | CASSKQGNTEAFF | TGTGCCAGCAGTAAACAGGGGAACACTGAAGCTTTCTTT
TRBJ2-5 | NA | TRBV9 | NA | CASSGRGYEGETQYF | TGTGCCAGCAGCGGTCGGGGTTATGAGGGAGAGACCCAGTACTTC
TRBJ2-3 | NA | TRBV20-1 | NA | CSAAGWDTQYF | TGCAGTGCTGCCGGTTGGGATACGCAGTATTTT
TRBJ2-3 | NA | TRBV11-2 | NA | CASTPPARSTDTQYF | TGTGCCAGCACCCCCCCCGCGAGGAGCACAGATACGCAGTATTTT
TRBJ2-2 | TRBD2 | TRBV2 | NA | CASTPTWTSGSWTGELFF | TGTGCCAGCACCCCCACGTGGACTAGCGGGAGTTGGACCGGGGAGCTGTTTTTT
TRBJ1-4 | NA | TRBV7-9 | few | CASSLVTTGVQAEKLFF | TGTGCCAGCAGCTTAGTCACTACCGGGGTCCAAGCTGAAAAACTGTTTTTT